What follows describes a single T cell receptor beta chain. The target antigen is unknown. Clones were read by immunoSEQ multiplex PCR, and TCRdb kept only the in-frame ones, dropping some. The top ten hold 2% to 2.5% of the sample, which has some 130,000 clones, approximately 86% seen once. The data belong to a study of T cell responses to AZD1222 COVID-19 vaccine. V lost 0 bases and J 3 bases, leaving 6 bases between the germline ends. Per the germline V gene, CDR1 is SEHNR and CDR2 is FQNEAQ (reference sequence). The CDR3 spans 14 residues. General study findings and limits: Possibly, clonal diversity was underestimated; donors were largely white British and included more females. Close to half of all spike-specific TCRs reportedly target regions of the variants that are unmutated. Spike-specific TCR repertoires showed rising breadth and depth after two AZD1222 doses. After the peak T cell response, and only then, were repertoires sampled.

The TCR comes from an adult in good health. Sequences were derived from peripheral blood, sampled on day 0 of AZD1222 vaccination. J is TRBJ2-1 and V is TRBV7-9, with a possible D match to TRBD2 (5 bases). In DNA, the CDR3 is TGTGCCAGCAGCTTAGCCGGGGTCTACAATGAGCAGTTCTTC. Its translation: CASSLAGVYNEQFF.